The 16 T cell receptor beta chains below were found in one sample sequenced in a study of cytomegalovirus exposure and HLA in healthy donors. PCR employed 60 Vbeta and 13 Jbeta primers. Profiling relied on immunoSEQ multiplex PCR, and the TCRdb table lists in-frame clones only, not all of them. The sample includes 100,000 to 150,000 clones, 75% of them seen just once. The source material was PBMCs. All receptors derive from a woman between 45 and 60 years old in good health and CMV-seronegative.

This clone was counted only a few times. The gene calls are TRBV5-4 and TRBJ1-1, with TRBD1 as a possible D gene (6 bases). Trimming stripped 1 base from V and 5 bases from J, with 12 bases between. Germline CDR1 is SGHNT and CDR2 is YYREEE (reference sequence). This CDR3 comprises 14 residues. The CDR3 reads CASSLTGRTTEAFF. As DNA, the CDR3 is TGTGCCAGCAGCTTGACAGGGAGAACTACTGAAGCTTTCTTT.

The chain employs TRBV5-5 and TRBJ2-2, with D uncertain. Trimming took 1 base from V and 8 from J, leaving 15 bases between them. CDR3 length: 15 residues. CDR1 is SGHKS and CDR2 is YYEKEE in the germline V gene (reference sequence). In nucleotides, the CDR3 is TGTGCCAGCAGCTTGATAGTTGATAGTATGGGGGAGCTGTTTTTT. It is translated as CASSLIVDSMGELFF.

This clone showed up just once. The chain joins TRBV28 to TRBJ2-5, with TRBD2 matching over 8 bases. TRBJ2-7 matches the DNA end more closely, so the J call is doubtful. The germline CDR1 and CDR2 sequences are MDHEN and SYDVKM. There are 15 residues in the CDR3. CDR3 DNA sequence: TGTGCCAGCAGTCCGTCGGGACTAGGAGGTGGCGAGCAGTACTTC. Translation: CASSPSGLGGGEQYF.

The chain couples TRBV5-1 to TRBJ2-7; D remains unclear. CDR3 length: 14 amino acids. V lost 0 bases and J 0 bases, leaving 7 bases between the germline ends. Germline V lookup: CDR1 SGHRS, CDR2 YFSETQ. This chain's CDR3 is CASSLDIGSYEQYF. The DNA for the CDR3 is TGCGCCAGCAGCTTGGATATCGGCTCCTACGAGCAGTACTTC.

The chain is built from TRBV7-2 and TRBJ1-6, with D possibly TRBD1 on 5 matching bases. Between the trimmed V and J ends, which lost 5 bases and 10 bases, there was a span of 15 bases. The CDR3 loop spans 14 amino acids. The germline CDR1 and CDR2 sequences are SGHTA and FQGNSA. The CDR3: CASSVTGRGSPLHF. CDR3 DNA: TGTGCCAGCAGCGTAACAGGAAGGGGATCACCCCTCCACTTT.

The chain carries TRBV29-1 and TRBJ2-7; 8 bases map to TRBD2. The CDR3 spans 15 residues. Germline V gene lookup returns CDR1 SQVTM and CDR2 ANQGSEA. V lost 3 bases, J lost 7 bases, and 14 bases stayed unmatched. CDR3 in DNA: TGCAGCGTTGACCTAGCGGGCGAGGGGGGTTTAGAGCAGTACTTC. It yields the protein CSVDLAGEGGLEQYF.

The J gene is TRBJ2-7, the V gene TRBV4-3; D might be TRBD2 (6 bases). Trimming pared 0 bases from V and 0 bases from J, leaving 12 bases between. The CDR3 is made up of 16 amino acids. In germline, CDR1 is LGHNA, CDR2 YSLEER. As DNA, the CDR3 is TGCGCCAGCAGCCAAGATCGCTTCGGGAGCTCCTACGAGCAGTACTTC. Its protein is CASSQDRFGSSYEQYF.

For this clone: Relative to the germline gene, one junction end is altered; a read error may explain this. The chain links TRBV7-9 to TRBJ2-7; 10 positions agree with TRBD2. CDR1 and CDR2 from the germline V gene are SEHNR and FQNEAQ (reference sequence). The CDR3 runs 15 residues. This CDR3 reads CSSSSLAGATYEQYF. The CDR3 coding sequence is TGTTCCAGCAGCTCGCTAGCGGGAGCCACCTACGAGCAGTACTTC.

V usage is TRBV27 and J usage is TRBJ1-5, with 12 bases that match TRBD1. V lost 8 bases and J lost 3; bases outside the gene matches: 5. The CDR3 spans 15 residues. Germline CDR1 MNHEY, CDR2 SMNVEV (reference sequence). The CDR3: CASGGTGGFNQPQHF. In nucleotides, the CDR3 is TGTGCCAGCGGCGGGACAGGGGGCTTCAATCAGCCCCAGCATTTT.

The chain combines TRBV20-1 with TRBJ2-7, with a possible D match to TRBD1 (7 bases). Germline V CDR1 and CDR2: DFQATT, SNEGSKA (reference sequence). CDR3 length equals 9 residues. V shed 5 bases and J shed 11 bases, with 10 bases lying between them. The CDR3 region has the DNA TGCAGTGCTGGAGGGGGCGAGTACTTC. It translates to CSAGGGEYF.

This clone was seen only once. J is TRBJ2-7 and V is TRBV6-5; TRBD2 agrees at 9 bases. J lost 7 bases, V lost 10 bases, and 14 bases had no gene match. This CDR3 contains 14 residues. Germline-derived CDR1 and CDR2 are MNHEY and SVGAGI. CDR3 sequence: CATQGSGSFFEQYF. In nucleotides, the CDR3 is TGTGCCACCCAAGGTAGCGGGAGCTTCTTTGAGCAGTACTTC.

The rearrangement uses TRBV7-8 and TRBJ2-5; possibly TRBD2 for D (6 bases). CDR3 length: 14 residues. CDR1 is SGHVS, CDR2 FQNEAQ, per germline. Trimming cost V 4 bases and J 3 bases, with 12 bases left between them. The CDR3 sequence is CASSSEGRKETQYF. DNA for the CDR3: TGTGCCAGCAGCTCGGAGGGACGAAAAGAGACCCAGTACTTC.

V gene TRBV7-9 combines with J gene TRBJ2-3; D might be TRBD2 (5 bases). Germline V gene sequence: CDR1 SEHNR, CDR2 FQNEAQ (reference sequence). The CDR3 runs to 15 residues. Trimming took 5 bases from V and 3 from J, leaving 15 bases between them. The CDR3 region has the DNA TGTGCCAGCAGCACCCCGACTATGCGAACAGATACGCAGTATTTT. Protein sequence: CASSTPTMRTDTQYF.

The V call is TRBV11-2, the J call TRBJ2-5; the match to TRBD2 covers 7 bases. The germline V gene has CDR1 SGHAT and CDR2 FQNNGV. The CDR3 has 13 amino acids. V shed 4 bases, J shed 4 bases, and the junction held 3 bases outside the gene matches. The CDR3 nucleotides read TGTGCCAGCAGCTCGGGGGGAGGAGAGACCCAGTACTTC. This codes for CASSSGGGETQYF.

This clone was recorded once. The chain links TRBV11-3 to TRBJ2-1; a possible D gene is TRBD2 (5 bases). The CDR3 runs 13 residues. V was shortened by 11 bases and J by 4 bases, with 15 bases between the two germline ends. CDR1 and CDR2 (germline): SGHNT, YENEEA. CDR3 region: CAPDGSKYNEQFF. The CDR3, as DNA: TGTGCCCCTGATGGGAGTAAGTACAATGAGCAGTTCTTC. The variable domain in full, completed from reference TRBV11-3 and TRBJ2-1, reads EAGVVQSPRYKIIEKKQPVAFWCNPISGHNTLYWYLQNLGQGPELLIRYENEEAVDDSQLPKDRFSAERLKGVDSTLKIQPAELGDSAVYLCAPDGSKYNEQFFGPGTRLTVL.

The sample holds a few counts of this clone. The DNA of the CDR3 is TGTGCCAGCAGCCTTGGGACAGGGAGGGAGACCCAGTACTTC. Protein sequence: CASSLGTGRETQYF. V is TRBV27 and J is TRBJ2-5, with 9 bases matching TRBD1. Germline V gives CDR1 MNHEY, CDR2 SMNVEV (reference sequence). V dropped 6 bases and J dropped 5; count of bases not matched to a gene: 7. This CDR3 contains 14 residues.